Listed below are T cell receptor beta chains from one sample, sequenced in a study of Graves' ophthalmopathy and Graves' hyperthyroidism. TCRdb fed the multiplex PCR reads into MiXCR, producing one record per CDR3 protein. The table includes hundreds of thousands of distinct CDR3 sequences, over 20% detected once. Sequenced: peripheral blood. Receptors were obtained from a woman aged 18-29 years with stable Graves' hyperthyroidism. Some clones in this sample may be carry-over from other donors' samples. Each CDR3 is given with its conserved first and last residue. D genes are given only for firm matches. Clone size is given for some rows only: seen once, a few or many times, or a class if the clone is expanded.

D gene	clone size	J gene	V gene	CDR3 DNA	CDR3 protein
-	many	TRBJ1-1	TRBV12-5	TGTGCTAGTGGTTTGGTAAAAGCGGCGGGGAACACTGAAGCTTTCTTT	CASGLVKAAGNTEAFF
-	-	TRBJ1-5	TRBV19	TGTGCCAGTAGTATTCGGGGGCAGGGGCAGCCCCAGCATTTT	CASSIRGQGQPQHF
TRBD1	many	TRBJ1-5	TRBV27	TGTGCCAGCAGTTATTACAGGGGAGGAAATCAGCCCCAGCATTTT	CASSYYRGGNQPQHF
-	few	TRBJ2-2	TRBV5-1	TGCGCCAGCAGCCCGCCGGTCCCGGACACCGGGGAGCTGTTTTTT	CASSPPVPDTGELFF
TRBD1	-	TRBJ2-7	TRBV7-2	TGTGCCAGCAGCTACGTCCGGGACAGGGCCTACGAGCAGTACTTC	CASSYVRDRAYEQYF
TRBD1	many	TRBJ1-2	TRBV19	TGTGCCAGTAGGAGAAGGGACAGGGGCTCTGGCTACACCTTC	CASRRRDRGSGYTF
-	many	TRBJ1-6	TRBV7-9	TGTGCCAGCAGCAACGCCCCACTCGGCGGGATTTCACCCCTCCACTTT	CASSNAPLGGISPLHF
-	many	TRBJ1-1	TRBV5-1	TGCGCCAGCAGCTTGGCGGTCAGGAGGAACACTGAAGCTTTCTTT	CASSLAVRRNTEAFF
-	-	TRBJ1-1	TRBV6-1	TGTGCCAGCAAACCAGCGGACCAGCCTCGGGCTTTCTTT	CASKPADQPRAFF
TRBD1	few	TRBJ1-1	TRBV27	TGTGCCAGCAGGACAGGGCAGTACACTGAAGCTTTCTTT	CASRTGQYTEAFF
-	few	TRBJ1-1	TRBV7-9	TGTGCCAGCAGCTTAAGTCTAATGGGAGCTTTCTTT	CASSLSLMGAFF
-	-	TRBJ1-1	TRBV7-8	TGTGCCAGCAGCTCAATCGGGGATGAAGCTTTCTTT	CASSSIGDEAFF
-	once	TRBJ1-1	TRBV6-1	TGTGCCATCAGTGTCGATGACACTGAAGCTTTCTTT	CAISVDDTEAFF
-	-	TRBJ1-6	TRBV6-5	TGTGCCAGCAGTTACGCCCTAAGGTCACCCCTCCACTTT	CASSYALRSPLHF
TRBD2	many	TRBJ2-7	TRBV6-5	TGTGCCAGCAGAGCCGGGACTAGCTCCTACGAGCAGTACTTC	CASRAGTSSYEQYF
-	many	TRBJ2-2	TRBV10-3	TGTGCCATCAGCCTACAAGCGAACACCGGGGAGCTGTTTTTT	CAISLQANTGELFF
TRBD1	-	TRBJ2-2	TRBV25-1	TGTGCCAGCAGCGTACCGGGACAGGGCCGAACCGGGGAGCTGTTTTTT	CASSVPGQGRTGELFF
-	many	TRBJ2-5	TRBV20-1	TGCAGTGCTAGAGATGGGGTTCGGGGAGAGACCCAGTACTTC	CSARDGVRGETQYF
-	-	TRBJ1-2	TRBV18	TGTGCCAGCTCACCACAGCACGGGACACCCTATGGCTACACCTTC	CASSPQHGTPYGYTF
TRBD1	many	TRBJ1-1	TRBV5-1	TGCGCCACCAAGATCGGACAGGGAATAAGGAGCACTGAAGCTTTCTTT	CATKIGQGIRSTEAFF
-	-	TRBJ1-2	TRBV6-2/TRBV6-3	TGTGCCAGCAGTTGGGGGCGTAACGGCTACACCTTC	CASSWGRNGYTF
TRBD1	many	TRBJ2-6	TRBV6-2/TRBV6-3	TGTGCCAGCAGTTACTGGGGACAGCACTCTGGGGCCAACGTCCTGACTTTC	CASSYWGQHSGANVLTF
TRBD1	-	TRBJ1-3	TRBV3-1	TGTGCCAGCAGCCAAGCGCGGACAGGGGGCTCTGGAAACACCATATATTTT	CASSQARTGGSGNTIYF